The 12 T cell receptor beta chains given below trace back to one sample, sequenced in a study of identifying expanded T cells in peripheral blood. Sequenced by immunoSEQ multiplex PCR; TCRdb stores in-frame clones only, minus some. The profile covers 100,000 or so clones, with 80% to 90% appearing a single time and about a sixth taken by the ten largest. What was sequenced was blood. These receptors all stem from a person aged 18 to 75 in good health.

The chain has TRBV11-2 and TRBJ1-1; no clear D gene. With 4 bases removed from V and 5 bases from J, the gap between germline ends came to 11 bases. The length of the CDR3 is 13 residues. Germline CDR1 SGHAT, CDR2 FQNNGV. CDR3 nucleotide sequence: TGTGCCAGCAGCTACCTAAGGAGGACTGAAGCTTTCTTT. Its translation: CASSYLRRTEAFF.

V and J are TRBV13 and TRBJ1-5; 9 bases fit TRBD1. The CDR3 is 14 residues long. The J segment lost 6 bases and the V segment lost 3 bases, leaving 3 bases of the junction unmatched. CDR1 PRHDT and CDR2 FYEKMQ come from the germline V gene (reference sequence). CDR3 sequence: CASSFRQGGQPQHF. DNA for the CDR3: TGTGCCAGCAGCTTCAGACAGGGGGGTCAGCCCCAGCATTTT.

This sequence joins TRBV9 and TRBJ2-7; 8 bases are shared with TRBD2. V was clipped by 0 bases and J by 0 bases; unmatched bases: 17. Germline-derived CDR1 and CDR2 are SGDLS and YYNGEE. The CDR3 covers 20 residues. CDR3 loop: CASSVEGGSPTSGTSYEQYF. The CDR3 DNA reads TGTGCCAGCAGCGTAGAGGGGGGGTCTCCTACTAGCGGCACCTCCTACGAGCAGTACTTC.

The chain has TRBV19 and TRBJ2-7, with TRBD2 matching over 8 bases. CDR3 length equals 16 residues. Germline V gives CDR1 LNHDA, CDR2 SQIVND (reference sequence). J gave up 2 bases and V 4 bases, and 10 bases lay outside the gene matches. The CDR3 nucleotides read TGTGCCAGTAGTACCGGACTAGCAGCCCCGGCCTACGAGCAGTACTTC. Its protein is CASSTGLAAPAYEQYF.

This chain joins TRBV7-2 and TRBJ2-7, with D possibly matching TRBD1 (6 bases). The CDR3 length is 13 residues. CDR1 is SGHTA and CDR2 is FQGNSA in the germline V gene. Trimming removed 6 bases at V and 7 bases at J, with 16 bases between. The CDR3 loop reads CASSPGTLREQYF. The CDR3 DNA reads TGTGCCAGCAGTCCCGGGACACTAAGAGAGCAGTACTTC.

CDR3 DNA: TGCGCCAGCAGTGAGTTTGGGGGTAGGGGCGACAATCAGCCCCAGCATTTT. Amino acids: CASSEFGGRGDNQPQHF. This chain connects TRBV10-2 to TRBJ1-5; a possible D gene is TRBD1 (5 bases). The germline gives CDR1 WSHSY, CDR2 SAAADI. The CDR3 has 17 amino acids. V was trimmed by 1 base and J by 3 bases, leaving 16 bases between them.

The genes are TRBV28 and TRBJ2-7; D tentatively reads TRBD1 or TRBD2 (6 bases each). This CDR3 is built from 15 residues. The V end lost 3 bases, the J end lost 0 bases, and 12 bases lay between the germline ends. The germline V gene encodes CDR1 MDHEN and CDR2 SYDVKM. CDR3 sequence (DNA): TGTGCCAGCAGTTTGGGGGGCGACGCCTCCTACGAGCAGTACTTC. Translating it yields CASSLGGDASYEQYF.

V gene TRBV19 combines with J gene TRBJ2-1; no definite D call. V lost 5 bases and J 3 bases, leaving 14 bases between the germline ends. There are 15 residues in the CDR3. Per germline, CDR1 LNHDA and CDR2 SQIVND (reference sequence). The CDR3 here is CASSQELINYNEQFF. In DNA form, the CDR3 reads TGTGCCAGTAGTCAAGAGTTGATTAACTACAATGAGCAGTTCTTC.

The gene calls are TRBV7-8 and TRBJ2-5; D ambiguous. The CDR3 length is 14 residues. V lost 1 base, J lost 4 bases, and 10 bases lay in between. Germline V CDR1 and CDR2: SGHVS, FQNEAQ. For the CDR3, the DNA is TGTGCCAGCAGCTTAGGTGGCTGGGGAGAGACCCAGTACTTC. The encoded protein is CASSLGGWGETQYF.

This chain joins TRBV18 and TRBJ2-7; D not resolved. Germline lookup yields CDR1 KGHSH and CDR2 LQKENI. The CDR3 sequence is 19 residues long. V was shortened by 3 bases and J by 3 bases, with 27 bases between the two germline ends. The CDR3 here is CASSPSRPPQTSSYYEQYF. CDR3 bases: TGTGCCAGCTCACCGAGCCGACCCCCTCAAACCTCTTCCTACTACGAGCAGTACTTC.

This chain uses TRBV2 with TRBJ2-7; D is possibly TRBD1 (5 bases). Trimming pared 5 bases from V and 2 bases from J, leaving 10 bases between. CDR3 length: 13 amino acids. Germline V gene lookup returns CDR1 SNHLY and CDR2 FYNNEI. CDR3 in amino acids: CASSWTDTYEQYF. The CDR3 bases are TGTGCCAGCAGTTGGACGGACACCTACGAGCAGTACTTC. Variable domain in full (rest from reference TRBV2 and TRBJ2-7): EPEVTQTPSHQVTQMGQEVILRCVPISNHLYFYWYRQILGQKVEFLVSFYNNEISEKSEIFDDQFSVERPDGSNFTLKIRSTKLEDSAMYFCASSWTDTYEQYFGPGTRLTVT.

This clone was detected only once. The CDR3 spells CASSQGLRGPGTEAFF. The CDR3 region has the DNA TGCGCCAGCAGCCAAGGTCTGCGGGGTCCGGGCACTGAAGCTTTCTTT. The chain joins TRBV4-3 to TRBJ1-1; D ambiguous. Germline lookup yields CDR1 LGHNA and CDR2 YSLEER. V lost 1 base and J lost 4, with 16 bases in between. The CDR3 extends over 16 amino acids.